This T cell receptor beta chain was identified during a study of blood T cell repertoires in COVID-19. Sequenced by immunoSEQ multiplex PCR; TCRdb stores in-frame clones only, minus some. The sample holds roughly 60,000 clones; roughly 92% are singletons and the top ten take 5.5% to 6.5%. Trimming took 4 bases from V and 5 from J, leaving 17 bases between them. There are 16 residues in the CDR3. The germline gives CDR1 SGHVS, CDR2 FQNEAQ. The J gene is TRBJ1-4, the V gene TRBV7-8; a weak D match, TRBD1 (6 bases). The sample taken for sequencing was peripheral blood. This clonotype was obtained from a human donor in a cohort sampled during active COVID-19. CDR3 DNA sequence: TGTGCCAGCAGCTCCCGGGACACACAGATGAATGAAAAACTGTTTTTT. This encodes CASSSRDTQMNEKLFF.